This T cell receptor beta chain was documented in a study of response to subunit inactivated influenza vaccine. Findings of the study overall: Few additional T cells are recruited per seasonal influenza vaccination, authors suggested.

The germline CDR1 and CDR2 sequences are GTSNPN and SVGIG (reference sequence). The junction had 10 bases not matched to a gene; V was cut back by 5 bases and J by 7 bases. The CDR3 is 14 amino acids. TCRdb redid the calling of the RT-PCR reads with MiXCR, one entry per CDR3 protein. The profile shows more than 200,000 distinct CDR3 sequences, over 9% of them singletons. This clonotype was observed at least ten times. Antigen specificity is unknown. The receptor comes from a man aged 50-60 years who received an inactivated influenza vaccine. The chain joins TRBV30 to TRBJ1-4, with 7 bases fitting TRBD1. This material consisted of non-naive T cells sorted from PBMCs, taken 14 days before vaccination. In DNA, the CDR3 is TGTGCCTGGCAGATCAGGGGGGCGAGTGAAAAACTGTTTTTT. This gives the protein CAWQIRGASEKLFF.